This TCR beta chain came from a study of CD8 T cells in ankylosing spondylitis. Broader study findings: The study identified a TCR beta motif of 7 or 8 highly homologous variants that appeared characteristic of ankylosing spondylitis blood.

With regard to this clonotype: Its antigen is as yet unknown.

CDR1 is SGHVS, CDR2 FQNEAQ, per germline. The ends were cut back, 2 bases at V and 0 bases at J, with 11 bases in the middle. CDR3 length: 16 amino acids. TCRdb fed the 5' RACE reads into MiXCR, producing one record per CDR3 protein. The top ten hold 6.8% of the sample, which has approximately 550,000 distinct CDR3 sequences, about 13% seen once. The sequenced sample was blood, either unsorted or a sorted T cell fraction (not recorded which). This TCR came from a male donor with ankylosing spondylitis. This chain connects TRBV7-8 to TRBJ2-1; TRBD2 is a possible D gene (5 bases). The CDR3 coding sequence is TGTGCCAGCAGCTTACCCTCGGGGAGCTCCTACAATGAGCAGTTCTTC. Amino acids: CASSLPSGSSYNEQFF.